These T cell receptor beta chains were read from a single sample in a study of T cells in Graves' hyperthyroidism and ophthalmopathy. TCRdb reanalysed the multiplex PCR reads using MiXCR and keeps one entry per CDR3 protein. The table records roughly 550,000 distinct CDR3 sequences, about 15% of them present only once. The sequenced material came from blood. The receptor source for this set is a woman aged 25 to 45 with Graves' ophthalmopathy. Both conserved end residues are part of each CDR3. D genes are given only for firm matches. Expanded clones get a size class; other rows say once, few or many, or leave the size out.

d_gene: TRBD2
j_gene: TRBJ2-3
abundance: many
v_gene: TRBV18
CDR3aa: CASSPPGLVTDTQYF
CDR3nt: TGTGCCAGCTCACCTCCGGGACTAGTGACAGATACGCAGTATTTT

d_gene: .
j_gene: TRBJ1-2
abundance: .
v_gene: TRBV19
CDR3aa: CASNPETGPTTYGYTF
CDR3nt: TGTGCCAGTAACCCCGAAACTGGACCCACCACCTATGGCTACACCTTC

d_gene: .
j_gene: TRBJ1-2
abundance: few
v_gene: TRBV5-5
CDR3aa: CASTLRGQGGYTF
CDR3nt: TGTGCCAGCACCCTTAGAGGGCAAGGTGGCTACACCTTC

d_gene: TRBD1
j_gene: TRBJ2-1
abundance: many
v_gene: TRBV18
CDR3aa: CASSLWDRGYNEQFF
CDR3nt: TGTGCCAGCTCACTCTGGGACAGGGGCTACAATGAGCAGTTCTTC

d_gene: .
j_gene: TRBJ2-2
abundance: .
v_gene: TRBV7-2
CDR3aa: CASSFKSAGELFF
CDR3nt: TGTGCCAGCAGCTTTAAGTCTGCCGGGGAGCTGTTTTTT

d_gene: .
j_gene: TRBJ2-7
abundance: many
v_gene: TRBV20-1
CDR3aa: CSANVLRGMQYF
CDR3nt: TGCAGTGCTAACGTGTTACGGGGAATGCAGTACTTC

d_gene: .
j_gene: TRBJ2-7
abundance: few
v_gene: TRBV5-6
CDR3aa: CASSSKMKWGEQYF
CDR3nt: TGTGCCAGCAGCTCGAAGATGAAGTGGGGCGAGCAGTACTTC

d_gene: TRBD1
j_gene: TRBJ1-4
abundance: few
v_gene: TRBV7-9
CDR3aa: CASSPGTGFTDRHEKLFF
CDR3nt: TGTGCCAGCAGCCCCGGGACAGGGTTTACCGACCGTCATGAAAAACTGTTTTTT

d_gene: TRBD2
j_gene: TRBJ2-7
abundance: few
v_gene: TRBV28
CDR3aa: CATKNPGTSGSFDEQYF
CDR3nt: TGTGCCACCAAGAACCCGGGGACTAGCGGGAGTTTCGACGAGCAGTACTTC

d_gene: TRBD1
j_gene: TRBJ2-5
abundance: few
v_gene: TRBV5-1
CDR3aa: CASSLTDREQETQYF
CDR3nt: TGCGCCAGCAGCTTAACCGACAGGGAGCAAGAGACCCAGTACTTC

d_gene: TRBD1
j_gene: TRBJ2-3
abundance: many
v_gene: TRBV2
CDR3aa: CASSGTGRNTQYF
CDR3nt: TGTGCCAGCAGTGGGACAGGGAGGAATACGCAGTATTTT

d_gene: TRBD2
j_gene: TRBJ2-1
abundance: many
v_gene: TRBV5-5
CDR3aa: CASSRLAGVPNEQFF
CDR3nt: TGTGCCAGCAGCCGACTAGCGGGAGTCCCCAATGAGCAGTTCTTC

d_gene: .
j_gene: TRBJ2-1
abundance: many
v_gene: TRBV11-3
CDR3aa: CASSSSQAEQFF
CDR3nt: TGTGCCAGCAGCTCCTCGCAGGCGGAGCAGTTCTTC

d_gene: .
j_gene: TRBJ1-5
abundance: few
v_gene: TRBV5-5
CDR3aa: CASSWRGSGNQPQHF
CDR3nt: TGTGCCAGCAGCTGGAGGGGGAGTGGCAATCAGCCCCAGCATTTT

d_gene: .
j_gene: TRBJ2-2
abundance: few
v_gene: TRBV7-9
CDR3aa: CASSLFVGGTGELFF
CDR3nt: TGTGCCAGCAGCTTATTTGTGGGAGGCACCGGGGAGCTGTTTTTT

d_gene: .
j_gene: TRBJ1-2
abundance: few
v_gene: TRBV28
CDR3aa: CAVKDSLNYGYTF
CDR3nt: TGTGCCGTGAAGGACAGCCTCAACTATGGCTACACCTTC

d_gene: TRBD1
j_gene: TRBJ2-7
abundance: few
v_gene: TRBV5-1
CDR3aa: CASSPVAGQAYEQYF
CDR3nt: TGCGCCAGCAGCCCCGTGGCGGGACAGGCCTACGAGCAGTACTTC

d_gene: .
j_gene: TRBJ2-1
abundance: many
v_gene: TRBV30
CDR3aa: CASEQGVEQFF
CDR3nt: TGTGCCTCGGAGCAGGGTGTCGAGCAGTTCTTC

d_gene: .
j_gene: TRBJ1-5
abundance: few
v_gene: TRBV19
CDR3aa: CATSVGNNQPQHF
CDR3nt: TGTGCGACGTCAGTTGGGAACAATCAGCCCCAGCATTTT

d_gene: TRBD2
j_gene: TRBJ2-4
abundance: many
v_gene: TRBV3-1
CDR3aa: CASSPFGTSGFEDIQYF
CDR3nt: TGTGCCAGCAGCCCATTTGGGACTAGCGGGTTTGAGGACATTCAGTACTTC

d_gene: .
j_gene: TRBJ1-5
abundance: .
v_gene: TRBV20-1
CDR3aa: CSALDINWNSNQPQHF
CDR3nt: TGCAGTGCCTTGGACATTAATTGGAATAGCAATCAGCCCCAGCATTTT

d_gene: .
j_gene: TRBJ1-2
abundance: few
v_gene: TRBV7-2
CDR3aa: CASSFRRGTPNYGYTF
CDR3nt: TGTGCCAGCAGCTTTAGGCGTGGAACTCCTAACTATGGCTACACCTTC

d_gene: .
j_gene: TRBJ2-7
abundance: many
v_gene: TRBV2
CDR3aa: CASSGNRGEQYF
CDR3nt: TGTGCCAGCAGTGGTAATAGGGGCGAGCAGTACTTC

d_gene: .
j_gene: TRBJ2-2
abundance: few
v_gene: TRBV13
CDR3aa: CASSSGPAVTGELFF
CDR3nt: TGTGCCAGCAGCTCCGGGCCGGCGGTAACCGGGGAGCTGTTTTTT

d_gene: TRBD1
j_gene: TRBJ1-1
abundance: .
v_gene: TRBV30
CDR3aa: CAHRDRGVWTEAFF
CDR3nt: TGTGCCCACCGGGACAGGGGTGTATGGACTGAAGCTTTCTTT

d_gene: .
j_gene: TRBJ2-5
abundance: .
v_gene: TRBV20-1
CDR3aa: CSARVTLTYQETQYF
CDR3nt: TGCAGTGCTAGAGTGACTCTCACTTACCAAGAGACCCAGTACTTC

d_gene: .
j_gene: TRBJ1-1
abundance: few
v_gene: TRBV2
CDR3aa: CASSDMYRGRATEAFF
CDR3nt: TGTGCCAGCAGTGACATGTATCGGGGGCGGGCCACTGAAGCTTTCTTT

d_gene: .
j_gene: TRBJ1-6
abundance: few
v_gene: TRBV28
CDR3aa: CASSLGGDGALHF
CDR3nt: TGTGCCAGCAGTTTAGGGGGTGATGGAGCCCTCCACTTT

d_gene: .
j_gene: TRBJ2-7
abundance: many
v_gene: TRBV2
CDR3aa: CASAQGSEDEQYF
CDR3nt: TGTGCCAGCGCACAGGGTAGTGAGGACGAGCAGTACTTC

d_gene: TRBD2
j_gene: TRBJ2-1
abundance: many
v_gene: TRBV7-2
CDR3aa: CASSLGTSGRARGNEQFF
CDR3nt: TGTGCCAGCAGCCTAGGGACTAGCGGGAGGGCCAGGGGGAATGAGCAGTTCTTC

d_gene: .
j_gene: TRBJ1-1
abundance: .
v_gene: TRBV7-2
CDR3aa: CATGPAGNTEAFF
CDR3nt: TGTGCCACGGGCCCGGCAGGGAATACTGAAGCTTTCTTT

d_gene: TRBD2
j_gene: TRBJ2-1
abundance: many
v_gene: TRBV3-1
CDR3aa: CASRLAGGVHEQFF
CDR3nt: TGTGCCAGCAGGTTGGCGGGAGGGGTTCATGAGCAGTTCTTC

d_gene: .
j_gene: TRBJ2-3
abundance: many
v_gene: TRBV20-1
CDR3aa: CSHSRGDTTDTQYF
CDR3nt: TGCAGCCACTCCCGAGGAGACACAACAGATACGCAGTATTTT

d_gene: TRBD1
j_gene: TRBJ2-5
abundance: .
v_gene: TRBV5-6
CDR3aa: CASSFLRTGEETQYF
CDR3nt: TGTGCCAGCAGCTTCCTCAGGACAGGGGAAGAGACCCAGTACTTC

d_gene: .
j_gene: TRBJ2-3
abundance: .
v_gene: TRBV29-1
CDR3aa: CSVVVIRGVPTQYF
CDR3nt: TGCAGCGTTGTGGTTATTAGGGGAGTCCCTACGCAGTATTTT

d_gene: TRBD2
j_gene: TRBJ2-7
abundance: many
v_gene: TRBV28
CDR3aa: CASSLRGRYYEQYF
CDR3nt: TGTGCCAGCAGTTTACGCGGGAGGTACTACGAGCAGTACTTC

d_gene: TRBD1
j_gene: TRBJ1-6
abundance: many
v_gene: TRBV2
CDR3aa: CASSVGQDRNSPLHF
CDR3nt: TGTGCCAGCAGTGTTGGACAGGACCGAAATTCACCCCTCCACTTT

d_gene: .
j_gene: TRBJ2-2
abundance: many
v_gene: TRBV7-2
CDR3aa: CASQQGFDTGELFF
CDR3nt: TGTGCCAGCCAACAGGGATTTGACACCGGGGAGCTGTTTTTT

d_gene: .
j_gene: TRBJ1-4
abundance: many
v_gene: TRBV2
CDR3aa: CASTTGSVYNEKLFF
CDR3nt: TGTGCCAGCACGACGGGTTCGGTATATAATGAAAAACTGTTTTTT

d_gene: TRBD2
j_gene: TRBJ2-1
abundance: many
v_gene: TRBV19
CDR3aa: CASSRLAGGPDEQFF
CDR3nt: TGTGCCAGTAGCAGACTAGCGGGAGGGCCTGATGAGCAGTTCTTC

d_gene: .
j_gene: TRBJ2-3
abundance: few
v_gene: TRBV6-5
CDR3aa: CASSYSGVDTDTQYF
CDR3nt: TGTGCCAGCAGTTACTCGGGCGTTGACACAGATACGCAGTATTTT

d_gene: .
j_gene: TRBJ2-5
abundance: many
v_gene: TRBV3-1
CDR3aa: CASSYVQETQYF
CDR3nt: TGTGCCAGCAGCTACGTTCAAGAGACCCAGTACTTC

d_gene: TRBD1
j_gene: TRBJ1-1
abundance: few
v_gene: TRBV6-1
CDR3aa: CASSRTGTIAEAFF
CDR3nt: TGTGCCAGCAGCCGGACAGGGACTATCGCTGAAGCTTTCTTT

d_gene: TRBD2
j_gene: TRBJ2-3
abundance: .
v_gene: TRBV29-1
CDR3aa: CSVPTGGRAFQDTQYF
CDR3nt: TGCAGCGTCCCGACGGGTGGGAGGGCCTTTCAAGATACGCAGTATTTT

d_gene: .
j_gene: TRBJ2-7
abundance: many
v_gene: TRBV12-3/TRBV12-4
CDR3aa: CASGSAYEQYF
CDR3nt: TGTGCCAGTGGGTCCGCCTACGAGCAGTACTTC